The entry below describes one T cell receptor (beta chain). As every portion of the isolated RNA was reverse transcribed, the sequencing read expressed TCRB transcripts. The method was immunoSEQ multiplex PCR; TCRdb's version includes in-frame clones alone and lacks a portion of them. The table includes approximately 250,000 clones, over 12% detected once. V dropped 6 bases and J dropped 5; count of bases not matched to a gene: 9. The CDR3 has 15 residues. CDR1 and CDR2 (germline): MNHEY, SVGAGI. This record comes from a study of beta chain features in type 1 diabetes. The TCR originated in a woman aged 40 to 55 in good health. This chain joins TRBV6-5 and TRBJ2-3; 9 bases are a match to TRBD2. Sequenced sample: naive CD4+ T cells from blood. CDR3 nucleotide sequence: TGTGCCAGCAGGCCACCGGGACTAGCAATAGATACGCAGTATTTT. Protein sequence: CASRPPGLAIDTQYF.